This T cell receptor (beta chain) was found in a study of neurological immune-mediated disorders. This clonotype was seen many times. From the 5' RACE reads, TCRdb called clonotypes with MiXCR, one entry per CDR3 protein. The profile shows roughly 100,000 distinct CDR3 sequences, 3.5% of them singletons. This CDR3 is built from 17 residues. The V end was cut by 2 bases, the J end by 1 base, with 15 bases between. Looked up from germline, CDR1 is MNHEY and CDR2 is SVGAGI. The source of this sequence is a woman aged 18-30 years with multiple sclerosis. Sequenced: PBMCs. The chain is built from TRBV6-5 and TRBJ2-1, with D tentatively TRBD1 or TRBD2 (5 bases each). DNA of the CDR3: TGTGCCAGCAGTTACGGTTGGGGGAGATCTTCCTACAATGAGCAGTTCTTC. It translates to CASSYGWGRSSYNEQFF.